This passage covers 21 T cell receptor beta chains from one sample sequenced in a study of blood T cells in healthy people across ages. Then a second PCR, running about 7 to 11 cycles, was carried out with a sample-barcoded 5' primer and a J-beta primer mix. A single record per CDR3 protein comes from TCRdb applying MiXCR to the 5' RACE reads. The sample lists 780,000 or so distinct CDR3 sequences, about 56% occurring once. Sequencing used blood. The receptor set was obtained from a man aged 40-55 years in good health.

V gene TRBV7-7 combines with J gene TRBJ2-5; TRBD1 or TRBD2 may be the D gene (6 bases each). The J call is uncertain, as TRBJ2-1 better fits the DNA end. The germline gives CDR1 SSHAT, CDR2 FNYEAQ (reference sequence). The CDR3 is 14 residues long. The CDR3 DNA follows: TGTGCCACCGCGGGGCAGGGGATACAAGAGACCCAGTTCTTC. Translated, it gives CATAGQGIQETQFF.

This clonotype was observed a few times. The V and J genes are TRBV9 and TRBJ2-7, with 8 bases that match TRBD2. Germline CDR1 is SGDLS and CDR2 is YYNGEE. V trimming: 3 bases; J trimming: 5 bases; junction bases outside the gene matches: 7. CDR3 length equals 14 residues. This chain's CDR3 is CASSGRLASDEQYF. In nucleotides, the CDR3 is TGTGCCAGCAGCGGCCGACTAGCGTCCGACGAGCAGTACTTC.

The V gene is TRBV3-1, the J gene TRBJ2-5, with D perhaps TRBD1 or TRBD2 (5 bases each). Looked up from germline, CDR1 is LGHDT and CDR2 is YNNKEL (reference sequence). The CDR3 sequence is 15 residues long. Trimming pared 0 bases from V and 5 bases from J, leaving 13 bases between. The CDR3: CASSQDPGGAETQYF. The CDR3 DNA sequence: TGTGCCAGCAGCCAAGATCCTGGGGGAGCGGAGACCCAGTACTTC.

The rearrangement links TRBV6-1 to TRBJ2-5; no clear D. The CDR3 runs 12 residues. Trimming removed 6 bases from V and 7 bases from J, with 12 bases in between. Germline values: CDR1 MNHNS, CDR2 SASEGT. The CDR3 loop reads CASSPIGGTQYF. The CDR3 DNA is TGTGCCAGCAGCCCGATAGGCGGGACCCAGTACTTC.

V and J are TRBV28 and TRBJ2-3; 8 nucleotides match TRBD1. V lost 7 bases to trimming and J lost 4 bases; unmatched junction nucleotides: 10. Germline CDR1 and CDR2: MDHEN and SYDVKM. The CDR3 has 15 residues. The CDR3 coding sequence is TGTGCCAGCACCCCCGGGACAGGACGTCCAGATACGCAGTATTTT. It specifies CASTPGTGRPDTQYF.

The V gene is TRBV20-1, the J gene TRBJ2-5; D is unresolved. The CDR3 is made up of 11 amino acids. CDR1 is DFQATT and CDR2 is SNEGSKA in the germline V gene (reference sequence). V gave up 8 bases and J gave up 0 bases, with 7 bases separating them. The CDR3 sequence: CSSYYQETQYF. The CDR3 DNA reads as TGCAGTTCCTACTACCAAGAGACCCAGTACTTC.

The chain is built from TRBV5-1 and TRBJ1-6, with a possible D match to TRBD1 (5 bases). The germline V gene has CDR1 SGHRS and CDR2 YFSETQ. Deletions cut 2 bases from V and 1 base from J, with 13 bases between. This CDR3 region has 17 residues. This CDR3 is CASSLAGSRSYNSPLHF. CDR3 nucleotide sequence: TGCGCCAGCAGCTTAGCAGGGTCGAGATCCTATAATTCACCCCTCCACTTT. The variable domain in full, completed from reference TRBV5-1 and TRBJ1-6, reads KAGVTQTPRYLIKTRGQQVTLSCSPISGHRSVSWYQQTPGQGLQFLFEYFSETQRNKGNFPGRFSGRQFSNSRSEMNVSTLELGDSALYLCASSLAGSRSYNSPLHFGNGTRLTVT.

In nucleotides, the CDR3 is TGCAGCGTTGACGGGACAGGGGTCGAAGATACGCAGTATTTT. Its translation is CSVDGTGVEDTQYF. V gene TRBV29-1 combines with J gene TRBJ2-3, with 10 bases lining up with TRBD1. Looked up from germline, CDR1 is SQVTM and CDR2 is ANQGSEA. Germline trimming cut 3 bases from V and 5 bases from J; bases unmatched to any gene: 5. This CDR3 spans 14 amino acids.

The chain is built from TRBV28 and TRBJ1-5; 7 bases align to TRBD1. This CDR3 region has 15 residues. V dropped 4 bases and J dropped 0; count of bases not matched to a gene: 3. The germline V gene has CDR1 MDHEN and CDR2 SYDVKM. The CDR3 coding sequence is TGTGCCAGCAGTTCCGGACAGGATAGCAATCAGCCCCAGCATTTT. Its translation is CASSSGQDSNQPQHF.

The V and J genes are TRBV6-1 and TRBJ1-1; a weak D match, TRBD1 (6 bases). CDR1 is MNHNS, CDR2 SASEGT, per germline. The V and J ends lost 7 bases and 7 bases respectively, with 19 bases between them. The CDR3 runs 14 residues. This CDR3 is CASTQTGRRGEAFF. The CDR3 coding sequence is TGTGCCAGCACCCAAACAGGGCGGCGGGGTGAAGCTTTCTTT.

The chain has TRBV7-9 and TRBJ1-1; D is possibly TRBD1 (5 bases). The CDR3 consists of 14 residues. The V and J ends lost 4 bases and 6 bases respectively, with 15 bases between them. Per germline, CDR1 SEHNR and CDR2 FQNEAQ (reference sequence). The CDR3: CASSSGGVGAEAFF. The CDR3 DNA is TGTGCCAGCAGCTCCGGGGGGGTGGGTGCTGAAGCTTTCTTT.

This clonotype showed up just a few times. V gene TRBV20-1 combines with J gene TRBJ2-3, with 8 bases identical to TRBD2. From germline, CDR1 is DFQATT and CDR2 SNEGSKA (reference sequence). The CDR3 is 15 residues long. The V and J ends lost 6 bases and 10 bases, in that order; junction bases with no gene match: 18. The CDR3 spells CSAAPPSGGYQAQYF. Written as DNA, the CDR3 is TGCAGTGCAGCGCCCCCCAGCGGGGGTTACCAGGCGCAGTATTTT.

The gene calls are TRBV7-9 and TRBJ1-4; D ambiguous. Deletions cut 1 base from V and 11 bases from J, with 17 bases between. In germline, CDR1 is SEHNR, CDR2 FQNEAQ (reference sequence). The CDR3 spans 15 residues. In nucleotides, the CDR3 is TGTGCCAGCAGCTTAGGGGCCGCCACGACGGGGAAACTGTTTTTT. It yields the protein CASSLGAATTGKLFF.

This clonotype was counted a few times. The gene calls are TRBV6-1 and TRBJ2-1; D may be TRBD1 (5 bases). This CDR3 is 12 amino acids long. The germline V and J ends were trimmed by 5 bases and 7 bases, with 9 bases remaining between them. Germline V gives CDR1 MNHNS, CDR2 SASEGT. CDR3 in DNA: TGTGCCAGCAGTCTCAGGGTGAATGAGCAGTTCTTC. Amino acid sequence: CASSLRVNEQFF.

This clonotype was picked up a small number of times. The CDR3 region has the DNA TGTGCCATCAGTGAGGCGAAGGACCGCGAGCAGTACTTC. Its translation: CAISEAKDREQYF. The chain recombines TRBV10-3 with TRBJ2-7; D not resolved. Germline CDR1 reads ENHRY; CDR2 reads SYGVKD. V was shortened by 2 bases and J by 6 bases, with 11 bases between the two germline ends. This CDR3 has 13 amino acids.

V and J are TRBV20-1 and TRBJ2-3, with D perhaps TRBD2 (6 bases). Germline loops: CDR1 DFQATT, CDR2 SNEGSKA (reference sequence). CDR3 size: 15 residues. V shed 7 bases and J shed 3 bases, with 20 bases lying between them. CDR3 residues: CSVLPGSGVTDTQYF. The CDR3 coding sequence is TGCAGTGTTCTACCTGGATCGGGGGTAACAGATACGCAGTATTTT.

This chain connects TRBV20-1 to TRBJ2-5, with TRBD2 matching 8 bases. This CDR3 comprises 13 residues. The J segment lost 4 bases and the V segment lost 3 bases, leaving 4 bases of the junction unmatched. Germline values: CDR1 DFQATT, CDR2 SNEGSKA (reference sequence). The CDR3 nucleotides read TGCAGTGCTAGGGAGACTAGCGTAGAGACCCAGTACTTC. Amino acids: CSARETSVETQYF.

This clonotype was seen just once. V usage is TRBV7-8 and J usage is TRBJ1-2, with D perhaps matching TRBD1 (6 bases). Germline CDR1 and CDR2: SGHVS and FQNEAQ. This CDR3 contains 15 residues. With 5 bases removed from V and 7 bases from J, the gap between germline ends came to 20 bases. The CDR3 loop reads CASSGWTDGAPGYTF. The CDR3 nucleotides read TGTGCCAGCAGCGGCTGGACAGACGGGGCCCCTGGCTACACCTTC.

This clonotype turned up a few times. This chain uses TRBV20-1 with TRBJ2-1, with TRBD1 identical over 11 bases. Per the germline V gene, CDR1 is DFQATT and CDR2 is SNEGSKA (reference sequence). This CDR3 has 14 residues. V was clipped by 6 bases and J by 3 bases; unmatched bases: 4. This chain's CDR3 is CSAGGQGDYNEQFF. DNA of the CDR3: TGCAGTGCAGGGGGACAGGGGGACTACAATGAGCAGTTCTTC.

The chain links TRBV4-3 to TRBJ2-3; no definite D call. The CDR3 loop spans 13 amino acids. V was pared by 5 bases and J by 2 bases, with 8 bases between. Germline V gene sequence: CDR1 LGHNA, CDR2 YSLEER. This CDR3 is CASSETHTDTQYF. CDR3 DNA: TGCGCCAGCAGCGAAACCCACACAGATACGCAGTATTTT.

Of note for this clonotype: The germline gene is not matched at one end of the junction; a read error may be the cause. This chain links TRBV5-6 with TRBJ2-1; TRBD2 matches 10 bases. CDR1 SGHDT and CDR2 YYEEEE come from the germline V gene. The length of the CDR3 is 15 residues. The chain's CDR3 is CAGSLSSSGGLEQFF. DNA of the CDR3: TGTGCCGGCAGCTTGTCCTCTAGCGGGGGACTCGAGCAGTTCTTC.